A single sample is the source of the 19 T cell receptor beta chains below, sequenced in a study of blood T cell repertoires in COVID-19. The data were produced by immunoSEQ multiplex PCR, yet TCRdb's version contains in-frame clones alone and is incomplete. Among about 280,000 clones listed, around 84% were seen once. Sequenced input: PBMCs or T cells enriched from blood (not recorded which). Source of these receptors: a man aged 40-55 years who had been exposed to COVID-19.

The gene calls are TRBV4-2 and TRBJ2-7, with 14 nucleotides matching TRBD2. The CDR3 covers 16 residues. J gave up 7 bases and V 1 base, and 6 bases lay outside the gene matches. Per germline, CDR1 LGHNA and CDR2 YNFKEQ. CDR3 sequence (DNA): TGTGCCAGCAGCCAAGTTGGACTAGCGGGAGGTGGGGAGCAGTACTTC. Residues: CASSQVGLAGGGEQYF.

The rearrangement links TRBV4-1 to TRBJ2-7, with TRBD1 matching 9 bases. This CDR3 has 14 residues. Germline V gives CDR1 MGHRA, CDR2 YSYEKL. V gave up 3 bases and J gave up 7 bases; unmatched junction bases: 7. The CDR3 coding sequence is TGCGCCAGCAGCCAGCAACAGGGGGCGGGGGAGCAGTACTTC. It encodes CASSQQQGAGEQYF.

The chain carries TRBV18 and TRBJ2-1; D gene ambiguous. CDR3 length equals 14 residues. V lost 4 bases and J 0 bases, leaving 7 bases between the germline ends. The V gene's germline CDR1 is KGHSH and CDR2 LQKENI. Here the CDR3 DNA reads TGTGCCAGCTCACTCGCGGACTCCTACAATGAGCAGTTCTTC. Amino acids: CASSLADSYNEQFF.

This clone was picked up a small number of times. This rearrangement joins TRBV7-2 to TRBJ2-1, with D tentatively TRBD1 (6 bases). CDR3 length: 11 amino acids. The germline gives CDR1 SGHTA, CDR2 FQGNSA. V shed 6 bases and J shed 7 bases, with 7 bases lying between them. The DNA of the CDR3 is TGTGCCAGCAGGAGGGGGAATGAGCAGTTCTTC. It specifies CASRRGNEQFF.

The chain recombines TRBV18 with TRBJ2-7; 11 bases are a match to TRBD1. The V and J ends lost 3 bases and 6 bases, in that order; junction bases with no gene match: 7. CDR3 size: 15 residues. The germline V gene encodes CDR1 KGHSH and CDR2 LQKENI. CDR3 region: CASSPEGQGGSEQYF. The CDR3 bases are TGTGCCAGCTCACCGGAGGGACAGGGGGGCTCCGAGCAGTACTTC.

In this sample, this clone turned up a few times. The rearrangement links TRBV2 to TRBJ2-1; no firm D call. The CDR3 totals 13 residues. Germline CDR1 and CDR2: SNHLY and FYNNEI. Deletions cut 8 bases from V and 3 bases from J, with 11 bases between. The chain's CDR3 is CASLIELYNEQFF. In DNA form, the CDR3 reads TGTGCCAGCTTAATTGAGCTCTACAATGAGCAGTTCTTC.

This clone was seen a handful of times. The CDR3 protein is CASSLGTGNEQFF. In nucleotides, the CDR3 is TGTGCCAGCTCACTCGGCACAGGGAACGAGCAGTTCTTC. This sequence joins TRBV18 and TRBJ2-1; perhaps TRBD1 as D (6 bases). V was pared by 4 bases and J by 10 bases, with 14 bases between. The CDR3 consists of 13 residues. Germline CDR1 reads KGHSH; CDR2 reads LQKENI.

CDR3 bases: TGTGCCACCAGTGATTTTACAGGGGGCTATGAGACCCAGTACTTC. It yields the protein CATSDFTGGYETQYF. The chain employs TRBV24-1 and TRBJ2-5, with 9 bases lining up with TRBD1. Germline V CDR1 and CDR2: KGHDR, SFDVKD. J lost 5 bases, V lost 1 base, and 4 bases had no gene match. The CDR3 has 15 amino acids.

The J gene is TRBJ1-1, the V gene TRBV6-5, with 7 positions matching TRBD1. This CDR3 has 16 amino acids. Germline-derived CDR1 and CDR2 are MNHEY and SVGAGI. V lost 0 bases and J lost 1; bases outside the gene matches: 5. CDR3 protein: CASSYSRGTANTEAFF. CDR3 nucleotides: TGTGCCAGCAGTTACTCGAGAGGGACAGCGAACACTGAAGCTTTCTTT.

CDR3 coding DNA: TGTGCCAGCTCACAGGGACAGGGGACCTATGGCTACACCTTC. Encoded protein: CASSQGQGTYGYTF. The chain joins TRBV18 to TRBJ1-2; 10 nucleotides match TRBD1. The CDR3 totals 14 residues. Germline assignment: CDR1 KGHSH and CDR2 LQKENI. V was clipped by 4 bases and J by 4 bases; unmatched bases: 3.

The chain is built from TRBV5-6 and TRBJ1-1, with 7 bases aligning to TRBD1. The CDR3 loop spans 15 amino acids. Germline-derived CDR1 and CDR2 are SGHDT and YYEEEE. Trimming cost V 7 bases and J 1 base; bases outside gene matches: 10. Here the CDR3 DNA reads TGTGCCAGCCAGGGTAGAGGGACAGCGAACACTGAAGCTTTCTTT. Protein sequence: CASQGRGTANTEAFF.

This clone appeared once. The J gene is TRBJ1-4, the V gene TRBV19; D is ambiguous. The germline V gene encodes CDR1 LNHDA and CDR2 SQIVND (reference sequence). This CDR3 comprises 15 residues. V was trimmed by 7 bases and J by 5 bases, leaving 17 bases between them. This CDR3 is CASTRGRQTNEKLFF. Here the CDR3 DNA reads TGTGCCAGTACGCGAGGGAGGCAAACCAATGAAAAACTGTTTTTT.

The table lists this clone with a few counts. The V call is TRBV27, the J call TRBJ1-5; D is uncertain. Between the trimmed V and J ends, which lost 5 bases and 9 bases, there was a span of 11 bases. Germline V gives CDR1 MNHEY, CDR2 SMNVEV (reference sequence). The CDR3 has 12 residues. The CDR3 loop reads CASSPAGGPQHF. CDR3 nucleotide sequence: TGTGCCAGCAGTCCGGCGGGCGGGCCCCAGCATTTT.

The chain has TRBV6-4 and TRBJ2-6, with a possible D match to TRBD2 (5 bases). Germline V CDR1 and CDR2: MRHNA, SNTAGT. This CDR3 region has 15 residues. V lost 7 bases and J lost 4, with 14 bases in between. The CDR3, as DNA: TGTGCCAGCAAGAGGGAGTTCGCCGGGGCCAACGTCCTGACTTTC. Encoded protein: CASKREFAGANVLTF.

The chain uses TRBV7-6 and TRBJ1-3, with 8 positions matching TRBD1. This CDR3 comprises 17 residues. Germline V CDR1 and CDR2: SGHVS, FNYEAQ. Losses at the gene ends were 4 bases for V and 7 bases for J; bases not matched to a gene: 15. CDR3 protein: CASSSGGTGGMGNTIYF. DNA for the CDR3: TGTGCCAGCAGCTCCGGGGGGACAGGTGGAATGGGGAACACCATATATTTT.

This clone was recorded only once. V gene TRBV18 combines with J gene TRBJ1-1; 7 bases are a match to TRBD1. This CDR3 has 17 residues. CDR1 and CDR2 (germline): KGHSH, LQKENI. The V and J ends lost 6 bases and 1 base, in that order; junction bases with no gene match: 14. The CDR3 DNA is TGTGCCAGCTCCCTGCAGGGGGTTTTGATCTCGAACACTGAAGCTTTCTTT. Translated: CASSLQGVLISNTEAFF.

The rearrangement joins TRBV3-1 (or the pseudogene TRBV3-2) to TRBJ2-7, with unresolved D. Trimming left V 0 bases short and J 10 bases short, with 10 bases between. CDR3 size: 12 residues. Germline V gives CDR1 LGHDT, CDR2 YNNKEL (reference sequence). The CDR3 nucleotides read TGTGCCAGCAGCCAAGACCACAGTTTCCAGTACTTC. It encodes CASSQDHSFQYF.

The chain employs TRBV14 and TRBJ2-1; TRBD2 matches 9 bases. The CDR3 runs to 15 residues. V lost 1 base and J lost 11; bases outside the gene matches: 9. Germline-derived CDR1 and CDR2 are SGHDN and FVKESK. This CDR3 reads CASSQGFSGSLQQFF. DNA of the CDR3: TGTGCCAGCAGCCAAGGGTTTAGCGGGAGTTTGCAGCAGTTCTTC.

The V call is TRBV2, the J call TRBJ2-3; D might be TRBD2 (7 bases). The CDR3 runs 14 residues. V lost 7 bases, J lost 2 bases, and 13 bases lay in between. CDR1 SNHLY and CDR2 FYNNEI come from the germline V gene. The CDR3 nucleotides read TGTGCCAGCAAGAGGGGGGGGTACACAGATACGCAGTATTTT. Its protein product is CASKRGGYTDTQYF.